A selection of T cell receptor beta chains follows, all from one sample in a study of blood T cells in healthy people across ages. TCRdb reprocessed the 5' RACE reads via MiXCR and lists one record per CDR3 protein. The repertoire holds 650,000 to 700,000 distinct CDR3 sequences, with 52% as singletons. The sequenced material came from blood. The receptors come from an elderly woman in good health. The CDR3 runs from the conserved cysteine through the conserved F or W. The order of the fields is V gene, CDR3 protein.

V gene: TRBV27
CDR3 protein: CASSSQPPRTGDTDTQYF

V gene: TRBV24-1
CDR3 protein: CATSPPGPRETQYF

V gene: TRBV30
CDR3 protein: CAWSNMDRAAEQYF

V gene: TRBV12-3/TRBV12-4
CDR3 protein: CASSFMTGGGGEQFF

V gene: TRBV3-1
CDR3 protein: CASSQDQAGLDEQYF

V gene: TRBV9
CDR3 protein: CASSGWDSAGNEQFF

V gene: TRBV7-8
CDR3 protein: CASSLSSSGGGVHGYTF

V gene: TRBV4-3
CDR3 protein: CASSQEGYAGGTDTQYF

V gene: TRBV20-1
CDR3 protein: CSARRDLLAGRTGELFF

V gene: TRBV27
CDR3 protein: CASRIWSSYNEQFF

V gene: TRBV11-2
CDR3 protein: CASSLTWGGGPYEQYF

V gene: TRBV7-9
CDR3 protein: CASSLALGTDSYEQYF

V gene: TRBV24-1
CDR3 protein: CATSDNRASTDTQYF

V gene: TRBV4-2
CDR3 protein: CASSQALGGTSPLHF

V gene: TRBV7-6
CDR3 protein: CASSPRAGADSSYNEQFF

V gene: TRBV20-1
CDR3 protein: CSADPGQGQETQYF

V gene: TRBV28
CDR3 protein: CASSFQTGFNQPQHF

V gene: TRBV20-1
CDR3 protein: CSALEAGTANEKLFF

V gene: TRBV3-1
CDR3 protein: CASSQGQSQPQHF

V gene: TRBV7-3
CDR3 protein: CASSLRGAENTGELFF

V gene: TRBV10-3
CDR3 protein: CAITRERNTGELFF

V gene: TRBV20-1
CDR3 protein: CSASLTGGEQYF

V gene: TRBV7-2
CDR3 protein: CASSLIKMSETRVAKNIQYF

V gene: TRBV14
CDR3 protein: CASSANPSSYEQYF

V gene: TRBV12-3/TRBV12-4
CDR3 protein: CASSLGGGPDTEYF

V gene: TRBV13
CDR3 protein: CASSYTTGSASPLHF

V gene: TRBV7-2
CDR3 protein: CASSLGPGTGELFF

V gene: TRBV19
CDR3 protein: CASTLGVVVGNQPQHF

V gene: TRBV4-3
CDR3 protein: CASSQDDRRANTGELFF